This T cell receptor beta chain was found in a study of control samples from healthy donors and cancer patients (dated by TCRdb to 2018 to 2021). The germline V gene (reference sequence) sets CDR1 to LNHNV and CDR2 to YYDKDF. The germline V end is reduced by 3 bases and the J end by 7 bases; junction bases left unmatched: 10. There are 16 amino acids in the CDR3, from cysteine to phenylalanine inclusive. The entry retains the CDR3 DNA only, 48 bases that are in frame from base 1. Remarks on this clone: Its specific antigen is unknown. Base quality data are lacking; no much larger clone is found one base away.

Library method: the immunoSEQ multiplex PCR assay. What TCRdb holds here is the immuneACCESS table cut down to in-frame rearrangements. Part of the clones is not present; checked against another copy, under half of the missing clones reflect an unresolved V gene, and the others are unexplained. For this sample the table gives some 140,000 clones, of which over 85% were detected only once. The top ten hold around 11% of the sample. The chain is encoded by TRBV15 joined to TRBJ2-1, and 9 junction bases match TRBD2. The sequence came from a man aged 25 to 40 in good health. The sample comprised blood. In nucleotides, the sequence is TGTGCCACCAGCAGGACATTTAGCGGGAGTGGGAATGAGCAGTTCTTC. It translates as CATSRTFSGSGNEQFF. The CDR3 plus the reference TRBV15 and TRBJ2-1 genes for the other parts give the full variable domain: DAMVIQNPRYQVTQFGKPVTLSCSQTLNHNVMYWYQQKSSQAPKLLFHYYDKDFNNEADTPDNFQSRRPNTSFCFLDIRSPGLGDTAMYLCATSRTFSGSGNEQFFGPGTRLTVL.